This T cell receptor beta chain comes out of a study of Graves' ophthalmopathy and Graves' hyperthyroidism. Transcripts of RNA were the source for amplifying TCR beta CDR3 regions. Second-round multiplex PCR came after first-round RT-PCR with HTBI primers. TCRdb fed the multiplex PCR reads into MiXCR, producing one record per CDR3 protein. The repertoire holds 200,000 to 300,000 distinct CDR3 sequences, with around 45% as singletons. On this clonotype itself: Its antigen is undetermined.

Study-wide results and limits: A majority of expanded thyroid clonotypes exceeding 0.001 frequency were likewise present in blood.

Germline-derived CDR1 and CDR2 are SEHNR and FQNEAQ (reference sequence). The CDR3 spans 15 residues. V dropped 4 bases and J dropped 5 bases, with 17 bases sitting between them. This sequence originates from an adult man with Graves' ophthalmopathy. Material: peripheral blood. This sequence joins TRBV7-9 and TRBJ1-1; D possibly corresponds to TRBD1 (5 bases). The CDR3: CASSYVGRARTEAFF. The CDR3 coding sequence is TGTGCCAGCAGCTACGTGGGACGAGCCAGAACTGAAGCTTTCTTT.